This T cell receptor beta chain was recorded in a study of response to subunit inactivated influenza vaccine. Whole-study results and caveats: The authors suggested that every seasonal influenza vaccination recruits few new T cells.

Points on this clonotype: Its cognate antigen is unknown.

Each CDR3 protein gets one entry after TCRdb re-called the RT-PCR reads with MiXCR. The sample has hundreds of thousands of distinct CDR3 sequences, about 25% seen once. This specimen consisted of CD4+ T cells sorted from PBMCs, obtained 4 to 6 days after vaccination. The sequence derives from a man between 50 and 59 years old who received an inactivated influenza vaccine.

CDR3 amino acids: CASSLVEAGELFF. CDR3 coding DNA: TGTGCCAGCAGCTTAGTAGAGGCCGGGGAGCTGTTTTTT. V is TRBV7-2 and J is TRBJ2-2; D not resolved. This CDR3 spans 13 amino acids. Trimming took off 1 base at V and 6 bases at J, with 6 bases between the two ends. CDR1 SGHTA and CDR2 FQGNSA come from the germline V gene.